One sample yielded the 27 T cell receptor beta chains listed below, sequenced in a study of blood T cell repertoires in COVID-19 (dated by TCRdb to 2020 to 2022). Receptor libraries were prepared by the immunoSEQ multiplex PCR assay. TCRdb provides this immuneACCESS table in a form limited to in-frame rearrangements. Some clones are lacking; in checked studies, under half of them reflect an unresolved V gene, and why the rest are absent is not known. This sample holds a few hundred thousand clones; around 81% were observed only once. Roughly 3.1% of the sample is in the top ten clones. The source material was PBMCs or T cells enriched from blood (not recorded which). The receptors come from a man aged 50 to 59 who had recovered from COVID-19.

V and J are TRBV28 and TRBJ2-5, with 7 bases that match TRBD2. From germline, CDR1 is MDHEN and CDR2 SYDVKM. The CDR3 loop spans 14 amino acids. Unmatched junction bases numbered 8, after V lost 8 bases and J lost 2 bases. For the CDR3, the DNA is TGTGCCAGCCTGGGCGGGCGGGGGCAAGAGACCCAGTACTTC. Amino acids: CASLGGRGQETQYF.

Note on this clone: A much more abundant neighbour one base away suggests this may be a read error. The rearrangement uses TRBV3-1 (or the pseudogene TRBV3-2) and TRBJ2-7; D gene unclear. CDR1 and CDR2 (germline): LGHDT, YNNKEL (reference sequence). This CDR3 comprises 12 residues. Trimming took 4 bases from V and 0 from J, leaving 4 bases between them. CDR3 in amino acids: CASSLSSYEQYF. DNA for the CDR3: TGTGCCAGCAGCCTTAGCTCCTACGAGCAGTACTTC.

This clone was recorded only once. CDR3 loop: CASSQGGLNTEAFF. The DNA for the CDR3 is TGCGCCAGCAGCCAAGGGGGGCTGAACACTGAAGCTTTCTTT. The chain links TRBV4-3 to TRBJ1-1, with a possible D match to TRBD1 (6 bases). This CDR3 region has 14 residues. Germline loops: CDR1 LGHNA, CDR2 YSLEER. The V end was cut by 1 base, the J end by 0 bases, with 6 bases between.

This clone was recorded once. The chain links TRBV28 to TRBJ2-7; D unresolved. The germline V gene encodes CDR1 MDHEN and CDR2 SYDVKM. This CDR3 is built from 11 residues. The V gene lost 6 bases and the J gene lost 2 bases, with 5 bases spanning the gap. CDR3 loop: CASSATYEQYF. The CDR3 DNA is TGTGCCAGCAGCGCTACCTACGAGCAGTACTTC.

The CDR3 protein is CASSSRREVYEQYF. In nucleotides, the CDR3 is TGTGCCAGCAGTTCAAGGCGGGAAGTCTACGAGCAGTACTTC. J is TRBJ2-7 and V is TRBV27; D possibly corresponds to TRBD2 (6 bases). The CDR3 runs 14 residues. The germline V and J ends were trimmed by 4 bases and 3 bases, with 13 bases remaining between them. Germline lookup yields CDR1 MNHEY and CDR2 SMNVEV (reference sequence).

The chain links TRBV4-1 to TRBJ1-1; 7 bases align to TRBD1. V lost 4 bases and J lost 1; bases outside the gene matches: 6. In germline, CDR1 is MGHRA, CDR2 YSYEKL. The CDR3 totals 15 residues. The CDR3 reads CASSRTGTANTEAFF. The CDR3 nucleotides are TGCGCCAGCAGCCGGACCGGGACAGCGAACACTGAAGCTTTCTTT.

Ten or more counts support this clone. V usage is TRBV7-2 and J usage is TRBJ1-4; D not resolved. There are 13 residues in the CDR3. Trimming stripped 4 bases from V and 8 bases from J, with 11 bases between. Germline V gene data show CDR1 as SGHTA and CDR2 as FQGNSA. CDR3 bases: TGTGCCAGCAGCTCCTTCCTAGGAGAAAAACTGTTTTTT. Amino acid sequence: CASSSFLGEKLFF. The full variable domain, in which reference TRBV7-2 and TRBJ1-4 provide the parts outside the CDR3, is GAGVSQSPSNKVTEKGKDVELRCDPISGHTALYWYRQSLGQGLEFLIYFQGNSAPDKSGLPSDRFSAERTGGSVSTLTIQRTQQEDSAVYLCASSSFLGEKLFFGSGTQLSVL.

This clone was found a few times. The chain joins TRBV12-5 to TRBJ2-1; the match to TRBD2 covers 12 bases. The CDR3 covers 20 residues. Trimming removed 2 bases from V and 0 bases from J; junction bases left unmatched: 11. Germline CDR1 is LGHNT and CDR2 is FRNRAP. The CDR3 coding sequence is TGTGCTAGTGGTTTGCGACTAGCGGGAGCGATTCACGGCTCCTACAATGAGCAGTTCTTC. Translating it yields CASGLRLAGAIHGSYNEQFF.

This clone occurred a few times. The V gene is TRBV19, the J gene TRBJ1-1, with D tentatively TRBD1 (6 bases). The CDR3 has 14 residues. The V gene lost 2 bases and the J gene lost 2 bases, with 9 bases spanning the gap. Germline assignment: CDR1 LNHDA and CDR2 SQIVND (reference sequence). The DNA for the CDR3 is TGTGCCAGTAGTATACAGGGGCTTAACACTGAAGCTTTCTTT. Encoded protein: CASSIQGLNTEAFF.

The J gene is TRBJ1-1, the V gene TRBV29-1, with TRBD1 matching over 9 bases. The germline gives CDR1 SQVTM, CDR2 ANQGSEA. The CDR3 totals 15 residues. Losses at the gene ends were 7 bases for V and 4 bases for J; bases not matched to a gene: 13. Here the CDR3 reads CSGGDLTGGATEAFF. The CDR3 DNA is TGCAGCGGGGGAGATTTGACAGGGGGTGCCACTGAAGCTTTCTTT.

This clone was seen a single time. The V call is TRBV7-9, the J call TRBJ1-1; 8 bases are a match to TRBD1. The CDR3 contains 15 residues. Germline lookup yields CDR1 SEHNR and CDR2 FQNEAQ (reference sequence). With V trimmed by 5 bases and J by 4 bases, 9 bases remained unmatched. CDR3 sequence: CASSIETGGSTEAFF. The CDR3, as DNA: TGTGCCAGCAGCATTGAAACAGGGGGGAGCACTGAAGCTTTCTTT.

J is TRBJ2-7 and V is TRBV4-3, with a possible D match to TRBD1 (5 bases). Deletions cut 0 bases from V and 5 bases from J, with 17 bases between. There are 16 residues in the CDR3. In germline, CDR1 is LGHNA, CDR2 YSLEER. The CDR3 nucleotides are TGCGCCAGCAGCCAAGATTTGCGGACACCCCACCACGAGCAGTACTTC. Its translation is CASSQDLRTPHHEQYF.

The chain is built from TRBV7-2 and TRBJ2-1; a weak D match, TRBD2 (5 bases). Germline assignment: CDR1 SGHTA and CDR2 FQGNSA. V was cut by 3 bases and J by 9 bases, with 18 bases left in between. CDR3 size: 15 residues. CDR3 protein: CASSFRSLGLTEQFF. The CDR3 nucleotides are TGTGCCAGCAGCTTCCGCTCACTAGGTCTCACTGAGCAGTTCTTC.

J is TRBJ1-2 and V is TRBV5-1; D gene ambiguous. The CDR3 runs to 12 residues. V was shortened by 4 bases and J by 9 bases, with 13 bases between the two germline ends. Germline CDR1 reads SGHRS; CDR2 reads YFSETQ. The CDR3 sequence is CASSPGDPRYTF. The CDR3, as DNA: TGCGCCAGCAGCCCCGGAGATCCTCGCTACACCTTC.

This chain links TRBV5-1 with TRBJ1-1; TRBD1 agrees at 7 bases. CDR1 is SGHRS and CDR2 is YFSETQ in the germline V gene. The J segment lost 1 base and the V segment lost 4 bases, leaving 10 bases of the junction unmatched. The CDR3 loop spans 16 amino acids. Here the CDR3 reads CASSPGTAMKNTEAFF. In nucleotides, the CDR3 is TGCGCCAGCAGCCCTGGGACAGCTATGAAGAACACTGAAGCTTTCTTT.

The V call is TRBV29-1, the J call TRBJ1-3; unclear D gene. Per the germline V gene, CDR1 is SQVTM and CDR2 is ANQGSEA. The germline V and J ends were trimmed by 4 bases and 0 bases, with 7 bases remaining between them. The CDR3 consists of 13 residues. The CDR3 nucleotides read TGCAGCGTTGCAACGAGCTCTGGAAACACCATATATTTT. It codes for CSVATSSGNTIYF.

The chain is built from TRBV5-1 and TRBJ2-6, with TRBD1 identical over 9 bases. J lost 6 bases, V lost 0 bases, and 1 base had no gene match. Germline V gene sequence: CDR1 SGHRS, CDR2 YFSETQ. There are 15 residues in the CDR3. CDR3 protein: CASSLGQGEANVLTF. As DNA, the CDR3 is TGCGCCAGCAGCTTGGGACAGGGGGAGGCCAACGTCCTGACTTTC.

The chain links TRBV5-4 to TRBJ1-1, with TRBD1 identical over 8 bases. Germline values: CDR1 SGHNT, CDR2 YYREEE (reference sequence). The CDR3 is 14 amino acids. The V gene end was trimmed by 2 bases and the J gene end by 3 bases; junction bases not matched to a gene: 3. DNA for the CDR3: TGTGCCAGCAGCTTTCCGACAGGGGACACTGAAGCTTTCTTT. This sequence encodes CASSFPTGDTEAFF.

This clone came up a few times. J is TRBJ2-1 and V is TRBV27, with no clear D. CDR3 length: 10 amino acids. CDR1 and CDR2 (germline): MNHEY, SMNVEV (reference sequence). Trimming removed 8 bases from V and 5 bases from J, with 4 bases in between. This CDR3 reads CASGNNEQFF. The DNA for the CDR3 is TGTGCCAGCGGCAACAATGAGCAGTTCTTC.

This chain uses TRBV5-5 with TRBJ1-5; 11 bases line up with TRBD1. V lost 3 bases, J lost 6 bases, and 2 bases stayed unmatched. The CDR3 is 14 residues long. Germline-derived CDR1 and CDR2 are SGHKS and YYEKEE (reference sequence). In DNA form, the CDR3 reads TGTGCCAGCAGCTGGGGGACAGGGGGTCAGCCCCAGCATTTT. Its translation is CASSWGTGGQPQHF.

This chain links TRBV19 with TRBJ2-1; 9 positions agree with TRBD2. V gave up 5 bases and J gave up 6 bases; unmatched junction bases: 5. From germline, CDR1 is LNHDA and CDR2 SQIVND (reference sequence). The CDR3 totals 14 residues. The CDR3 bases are TGTGCCAGTAGTCTAGCGGGGACACTCAATGAGCAGTTCTTC. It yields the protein CASSLAGTLNEQFF.

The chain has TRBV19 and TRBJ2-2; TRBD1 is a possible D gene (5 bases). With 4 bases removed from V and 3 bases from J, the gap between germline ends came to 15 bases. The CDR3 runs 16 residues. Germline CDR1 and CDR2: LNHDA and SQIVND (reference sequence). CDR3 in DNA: TGTGCCAGTAGTACAGTAGGTGGGGCCCACACCGGGGAGCTGTTTTTT. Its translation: CASSTVGGAHTGELFF.

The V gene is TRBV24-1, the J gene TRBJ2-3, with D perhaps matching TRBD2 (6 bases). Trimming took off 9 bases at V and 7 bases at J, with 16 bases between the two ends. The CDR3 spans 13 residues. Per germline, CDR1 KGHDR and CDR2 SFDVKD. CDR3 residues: CATAHRDSNTQYF. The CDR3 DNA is TGTGCCACCGCCCACCGGGACTCAAATACGCAGTATTTT.

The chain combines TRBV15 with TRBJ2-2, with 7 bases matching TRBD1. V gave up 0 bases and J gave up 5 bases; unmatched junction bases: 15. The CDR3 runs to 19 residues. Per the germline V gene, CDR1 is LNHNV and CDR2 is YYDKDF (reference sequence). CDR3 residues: CATSRDAPGQWDKTGELFF. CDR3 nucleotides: TGTGCCACCAGCAGAGACGCCCCGGGACAGTGGGATAAGACCGGGGAGCTGTTTTTT.

CDR3 nucleotides: TGCGCCAGCAGATCACAGGGCGCCGGCTGGAACACCATATATTTT. This sequence encodes CASRSQGAGWNTIYF. This chain uses TRBV5-1 with TRBJ1-3, with D possibly being TRBD1 (6 bases). V was pared by 5 bases and J by 7 bases, with 19 bases between. Germline V CDR1 and CDR2: SGHRS, YFSETQ. The CDR3 extends over 15 amino acids.

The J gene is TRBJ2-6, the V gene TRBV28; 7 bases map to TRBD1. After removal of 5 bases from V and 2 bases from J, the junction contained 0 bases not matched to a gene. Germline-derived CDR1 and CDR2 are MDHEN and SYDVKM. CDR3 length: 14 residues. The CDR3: CASSTGAGANVLTF. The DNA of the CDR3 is TGTGCCAGCAGTACAGGGGCTGGGGCCAACGTCCTGACTTTC. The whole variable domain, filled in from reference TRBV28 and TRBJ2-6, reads DVKVTQSSRYLVKRTGEKVFLECVQDMDHENMFWYRQDPGLGLRLIYFSYDVKMKEKGDIPEGYSVSREKKERFSLILESASTNQTSMYLCASSTGAGANVLTFGAGSRLTVL.

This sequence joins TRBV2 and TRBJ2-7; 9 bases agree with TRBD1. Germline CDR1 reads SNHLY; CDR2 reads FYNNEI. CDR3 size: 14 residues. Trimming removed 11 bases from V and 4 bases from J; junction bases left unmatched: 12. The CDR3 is CALDRGGKSYEQYF. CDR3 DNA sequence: TGTGCCCTAGACAGGGGGGGCAAGTCGTACGAGCAGTACTTC. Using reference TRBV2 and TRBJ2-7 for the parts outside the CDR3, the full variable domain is EPEVTQTPSHQVTQMGQEVILRCVPISNHLYFYWYRQILGQKVEFLVSFYNNEISEKSEIFDDQFSVERPDGSNFTLKIRSTKLEDSAMYFCALDRGGKSYEQYFGPGTRLTVT.